Listed below are T cell receptor beta chains from one sample, sequenced in a study of circulating and synovial CD4+ cells in juvenile arthritis. Sequenced by immunoSEQ multiplex PCR; TCRdb stores in-frame clones only, minus some. The sample consists of 30,000 to 40,000 clones, around 95% of them appearing once. Sequenced input: CD4+ T cells from blood. Receptors were obtained from a human donor with juvenile idiopathic arthritis. Each CDR3 is given with its conserved first and last residue. The D gene is left open where the match is weak. A clone size is listed for some rows: how often the clone was seen (once, few, many), or a class if it is expanded.

v_call: TRBV15; d_call: TRBD2; clone_size: NA; j_call: TRBJ2-1; cdr3_aa: CATSRDWTSGSTYNEQFF; cdr3_nt: TGTGCCACCAGCAGAGATTGGACTAGCGGGAGTACCTACAATGAGCAGTTCTTC
v_call: TRBV5-1; d_call: TRBD1; clone_size: NA; j_call: TRBJ1-1; cdr3_aa: CASHTGVNTEAFF; cdr3_nt: TGCGCCAGCCACACAGGGGTGAACACTGAAGCTTTCTTT
v_call: TRBV9; d_call: NA; clone_size: NA; j_call: TRBJ2-2; cdr3_aa: CASSPTWSANTGELFF; cdr3_nt: TGTGCCAGCAGCCCTACTTGGAGCGCAAACACCGGGGAGCTGTTTTTT
v_call: TRBV7-2; d_call: NA; clone_size: NA; j_call: TRBJ1-5; cdr3_aa: CASSLEYQPQHF; cdr3_nt: TGTGCCAGCAGCTTGGAGTATCAGCCCCAGCATTTT
v_call: TRBV7-9; d_call: TRBD2; clone_size: NA; j_call: TRBJ2-5; cdr3_aa: CASSLLSGSGGETQYF; cdr3_nt: TGTGCCAGCAGCTTATTGAGCGGGAGCGGGGGAGAGACCCAGTACTTC
v_call: TRBV2; d_call: TRBD2; clone_size: NA; j_call: TRBJ2-3; cdr3_aa: CASSEAGGNTDTQYF; cdr3_nt: TGTGCCAGCAGTGAAGCGGGAGGGAACACAGATACGCAGTATTTT
v_call: TRBV6-6; d_call: NA; clone_size: NA; j_call: TRBJ2-7; cdr3_aa: CASRIQNYEQYF; cdr3_nt: TGTGCCAGCAGAATACAAAACTACGAGCAGTACTTC
v_call: TRBV30; d_call: NA; clone_size: NA; j_call: TRBJ1-5; cdr3_aa: CAWSGGGPRQPQHF; cdr3_nt: TGTGCCTGGAGTGGGGGGGGACCACGGCAGCCCCAGCATTTT
v_call: TRBV19; d_call: NA; clone_size: once; j_call: TRBJ2-5; cdr3_aa: CASSFQLAETQYF; cdr3_nt: TGTGCCAGTAGTTTTCAACTAGCCGAGACCCAGTACTTC
v_call: TRBV10-3; d_call: NA; clone_size: NA; j_call: TRBJ2-7; cdr3_aa: CAISEPPDTAYEQYF; cdr3_nt: TGTGCCATCAGTGAGCCGCCGGACACGGCCTACGAGCAGTACTTC
v_call: TRBV9; d_call: NA; clone_size: NA; j_call: TRBJ2-1; cdr3_aa: CASSPYSYNEQFF; cdr3_nt: TGTGCCAGCAGCCCGTATTCCTACAATGAGCAGTTCTTC
v_call: TRBV18; d_call: TRBD1; clone_size: NA; j_call: TRBJ2-7; cdr3_aa: CASSPEGGTYEQYF; cdr3_nt: TGTGCCAGCTCACCGGAAGGGGGCACCTACGAGCAGTACTTC
v_call: TRBV19; d_call: TRBD1; clone_size: NA; j_call: TRBJ1-2; cdr3_aa: CASSRTGTGYGYTF; cdr3_nt: TGTGCCAGTAGTCGGACAGGGACGGGCTATGGCTACACCTTC
v_call: TRBV6-1; d_call: TRBD1; clone_size: NA; j_call: TRBJ1-5; cdr3_aa: CASTSGQGYNQPQHF; cdr3_nt: TGTGCCAGCACCTCGGGACAGGGTTACAATCAGCCCCAGCATTTT
v_call: TRBV6-6; d_call: NA; clone_size: NA; j_call: TRBJ1-1; cdr3_aa: CASSYLRDTEAFF; cdr3_nt: TGTGCCAGCAGTTACCTCAGGGACACTGAAGCTTTCTTT
v_call: TRBV7-3; d_call: TRBD2; clone_size: NA; j_call: TRBJ2-2; cdr3_aa: CASSLRLAGGHGELFF; cdr3_nt: TGTGCCAGCAGCTTGCGACTAGCGGGGGGGCACGGGGAGCTGTTTTTT
v_call: TRBV9; d_call: NA; clone_size: NA; j_call: TRBJ2-2; cdr3_aa: CASTSSPGINTGELFF; cdr3_nt: TGTGCCAGCACCTCAAGCCCAGGGATAAACACCGGGGAGCTGTTTTTT
v_call: TRBV9; d_call: NA; clone_size: NA; j_call: TRBJ2-1; cdr3_aa: CASSPKVGGYNEQFF; cdr3_nt: TGTGCCAGCAGCCCTAAAGTGGGGGGCTACAATGAGCAGTTCTTC
v_call: TRBV30; d_call: TRBD1; clone_size: NA; j_call: TRBJ1-2; cdr3_aa: CAGDRGNGYTF; cdr3_nt: TGTGCCGGAGACAGGGGAAATGGCTACACCTTC
v_call: TRBV2; d_call: TRBD2; clone_size: NA; j_call: TRBJ2-3; cdr3_aa: CASSEQTSGSGRDTQYF; cdr3_nt: TGTGCCAGCAGTGAACAGACTAGCGGGAGCGGAAGGGATACGCAGTATTTT
v_call: TRBV5-1; d_call: NA; clone_size: NA; j_call: TRBJ2-3; cdr3_aa: CASSFGSGRTDTQYF; cdr3_nt: TGCGCCAGCAGCTTCGGTAGCGGACGCACAGATACGCAGTATTTT
v_call: TRBV4-1; d_call: TRBD1; clone_size: NA; j_call: TRBJ1-2; cdr3_aa: CASSQDLVGTVNYGYTF; cdr3_nt: TGCGCCAGCAGCCAAGATCTTGTGGGGACAGTGAACTATGGCTACACCTTC
v_call: TRBV18; d_call: NA; clone_size: few; j_call: TRBJ1-3; cdr3_aa: CASSESSGNTIYF; cdr3_nt: TGTGCCAGCTCGGAGAGCTCTGGAAACACCATATATTTT
v_call: TRBV19; d_call: TRBD1; clone_size: NA; j_call: TRBJ1-2; cdr3_aa: CASSIRDRVGSYGYTF; cdr3_nt: TGTGCCAGTAGTATCCGGGACAGGGTCGGTTCCTATGGCTACACCTTC
v_call: TRBV7-3; d_call: NA; clone_size: NA; j_call: TRBJ2-2; cdr3_aa: CASARGTNTGELFF; cdr3_nt: TGTGCCAGCGCTCGGGGGACGAACACCGGGGAGCTGTTTTTT
v_call: TRBV6-1; d_call: NA; clone_size: NA; j_call: TRBJ1-4; cdr3_aa: CASSQEVNEKLFF; cdr3_nt: TGTGCCAGCAGTCAGGAGGTTAATGAAAAACTGTTTTTT
v_call: TRBV30; d_call: TRBD1; clone_size: NA; j_call: TRBJ2-7; cdr3_aa: CAWSGRNRGPTYEQYF; cdr3_nt: TGTGCCTGGAGCGGAAGAAACAGGGGGCCAACCTACGAGCAGTACTTC
v_call: TRBV6-5; d_call: TRBD1; clone_size: once; j_call: TRBJ2-5; cdr3_aa: CASTRTGLGTQYF; cdr3_nt: TGTGCCAGCACCCGGACAGGCTTGGGGACCCAGTACTTC